This T cell receptor beta chain is drawn from a study of T cells in Graves' hyperthyroidism and ophthalmopathy. Across the whole study: At initial diagnosis, before any treatment had begun, peripheral blood was obtained.

Study conclusions and caveats: Also found in blood were most expanded thyroid clonotypes above 0.001. Ophthalmopathy, as predicted by the model, came a median approximately 6.5 months after the prediction.

V lost 2 bases, J lost 4 bases, and 3 bases stayed unmatched. The CDR3 consists of 15 residues. Germline assignment: CDR1 MNHEY and CDR2 SMNVEV (reference sequence). RNA transcripts yielded amplified TCR beta CDR3 regions. A first-round RT-PCR of the TCR CDR3 used the HTBI primer set. TCRdb re-derived calls from the multiplex PCR reads in MiXCR, one entry per CDR3 protein. The table has about 520,000 distinct CDR3 sequences, about 24% seen once. To note about this clonotype: Its antigen is as yet unknown.

The sequencing input was blood. The clonotype originates from a woman in her thirties with Graves' ophthalmopathy. The V gene is TRBV27, the J gene TRBJ1-5; 9 bases match TRBD1. CDR3 sequence: CASSLRDRENQPQHF. The DNA of the CDR3 is TGTGCCAGCAGTTTACGGGACAGGGAGAATCAGCCCCAGCATTTT.